This T cell receptor beta chain is from a study of blood T cell repertoires in COVID-19. Clones were sequenced by immunoSEQ multiplex PCR, and TCRdb holds only the in-frame ones, with some missing. This table holds about 310,000 clones, approximately 91% found once. The V segment lost 4 bases and the J segment 3 bases; nucleotides outside the gene matches: 8. The germline V gene encodes CDR1 SGHTA and CDR2 FQGNSA. The CDR3 consists of 15 residues. This sequence originates from a woman in her forties who had recovered from COVID-19. V and J are TRBV7-2 and TRBJ2-7; 8 nucleotides align to TRBD1. Sample: PBMCs or T cells enriched from blood (not recorded which). CDR3 in amino acids: CASSSKGQGGYEQYF. The CDR3 DNA reads as TGTGCCAGCAGCTCCAAAGGACAGGGTGGCTACGAGCAGTACTTC.